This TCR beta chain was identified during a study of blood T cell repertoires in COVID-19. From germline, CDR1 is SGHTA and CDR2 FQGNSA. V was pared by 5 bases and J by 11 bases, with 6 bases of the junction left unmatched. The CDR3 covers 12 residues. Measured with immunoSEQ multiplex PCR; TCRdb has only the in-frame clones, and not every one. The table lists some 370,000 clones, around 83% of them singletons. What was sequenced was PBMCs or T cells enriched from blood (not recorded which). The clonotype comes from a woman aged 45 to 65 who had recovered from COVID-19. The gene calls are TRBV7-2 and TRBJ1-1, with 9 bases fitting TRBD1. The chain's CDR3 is CASSVGTGLAFF. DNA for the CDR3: TGTGCCAGCAGCGTAGGGACAGGGTTGGCTTTCTTT.